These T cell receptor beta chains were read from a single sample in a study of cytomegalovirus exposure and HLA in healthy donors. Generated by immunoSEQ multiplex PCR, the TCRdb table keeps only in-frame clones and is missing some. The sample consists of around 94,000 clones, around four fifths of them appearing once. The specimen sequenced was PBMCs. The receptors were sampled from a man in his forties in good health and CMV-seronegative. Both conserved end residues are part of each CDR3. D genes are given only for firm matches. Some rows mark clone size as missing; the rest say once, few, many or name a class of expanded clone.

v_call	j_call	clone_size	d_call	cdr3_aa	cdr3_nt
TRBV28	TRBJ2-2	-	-	CASGLTQSANTGELFF	TGTGCCAGCGGGTTAACTCAGAGCGCGAACACCGGGGAGCTGTTTTTT
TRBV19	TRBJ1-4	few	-	CASREWRDGKEKLFF	TGTGCCAGTAGGGAGTGGAGAGACGGGAAAGAAAAACTGTTTTTT
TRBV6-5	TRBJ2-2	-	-	CASSSGWKGELFF	TGTGCCAGCAGTTCGGGGTGGAAAGGGGAGCTGTTTTTT
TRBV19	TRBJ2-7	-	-	CASRLAFAAGEQYF	TGTGCCAGTAGGTTAGCTTTTGCGGCCGGCGAGCAGTACTTC
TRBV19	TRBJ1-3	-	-	CASNTPRAAGNTIYF	TGTGCCAGCAACACTCCCAGGGCCGCTGGAAACACCATATATTTT
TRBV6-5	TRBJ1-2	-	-	CASRSSGGRLYGYTF	TGTGCCAGCAGGTCCTCCGGGGGACGGCTTTATGGCTACACCTTC
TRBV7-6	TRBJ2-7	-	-	CASSTQTGPYEQYF	TGTGCCAGCAGCACCCAGACAGGTCCCTACGAGCAGTACTTC
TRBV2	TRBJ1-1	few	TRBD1	CASSEGTGNTEAFF	TGTGCCAGCAGTGAGGGGACAGGGAACACTGAAGCTTTCTTT
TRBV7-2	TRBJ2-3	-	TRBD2	CASSPDRTSGANTDTQYF	TGTGCCAGCAGCCCGGACCGGACTAGCGGGGCCAACACAGATACGCAGTATTTT
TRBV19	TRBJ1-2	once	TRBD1	CASSMTGDAPLYGYTF	TGTGCCAGTAGTATGACAGGGGATGCCCCCCTTTATGGCTACACCTTC
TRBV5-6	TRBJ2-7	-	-	CASSLTIAYEQYF	TGTGCCAGCAGCTTAACAATTGCCTACGAGCAGTACTTC
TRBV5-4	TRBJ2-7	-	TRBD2	CASSQDALAGPSYEQYF	TGTGCCAGCAGCCAGGACGCACTAGCGGGTCCCTCCTACGAGCAGTACTTC
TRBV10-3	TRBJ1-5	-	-	CAISEGEASNQPQHF	TGTGCCATCAGTGAGGGGGAGGCGAGCAATCAGCCCCAGCATTTT
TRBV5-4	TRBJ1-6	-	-	CASSSKLSSYNSPLHF	TGTGCCAGCAGCTCCAAGTTGAGCTCCTATAATTCACCCCTCCACTTT
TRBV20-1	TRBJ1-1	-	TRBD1	CSALGQAEAFF	TGCAGTGCATTAGGACAGGCTGAAGCTTTCTTT
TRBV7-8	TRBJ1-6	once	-	CASSLAVTAGPRSLHF	TGTGCCAGCAGCTTAGCTGTGACGGCAGGGCCCAGGTCCCTCCACTTT